The rows below give T cell receptor beta chains drawn from one sample of a study of cytomegalovirus exposure and HLA in healthy donors. Profiled with immunoSEQ multiplex PCR; TCRdb holds only in-frame clones, not every one. This sample yields 100,000 to 120,000 clones, of which approximately 82% are seen a single time; roughly 13% belongs to the top ten. The sequenced sample was PBMCs. Receptors were obtained from a man aged 30 to 45 in good health and CMV-seropositive. CDR3s include the opening cysteine and the closing phenylalanine or tryptophan. Fields, in order: J gene, V gene, D gene, clone size, CDR3 DNA, CDR3 protein. A D gene is named only where the DNA matches it firmly. Some rows mark clone size as missing; the rest say once, few, many or name a class of expanded clone.

J: TRBJ1-4
V: TRBV28
D: TRBD1
size: NA
DNA: TGTGCCAGCAGTTCCCCCGACAGGGGGAGTGAAAAACTGTTTTTT
CDR3: CASSSPDRGSEKLFF

J: TRBJ1-1
V: TRBV7-9
D: NA
size: once
DNA: TGTGCCAGCAGCTTAGCCGGAGGGAACACTGAAGCTTTCTTT
CDR3: CASSLAGGNTEAFF

J: TRBJ1-5
V: TRBV28
D: TRBD1
size: NA
DNA: TGTGTCAGCAGCGGGACAGATACTTCTTATAGCAATCAGCCCCAGCATTTT
CDR3: CVSSGTDTSYSNQPQHF

J: TRBJ2-2
V: TRBV4-3
D: TRBD2
size: NA
DNA: TGCGCCAGCAGCTTGGGACTAGCGGGGGGGCCGAGCGCCGAGGAGCTGTTTTTT
CDR3: CASSLGLAGGPSAEELFF

J: TRBJ1-6
V: TRBV7-9
D: NA
size: NA
DNA: TGTGCCAGCAGCTTCGGTAATTCCGGGGATTCACCCCTCCACTTT
CDR3: CASSFGNSGDSPLHF

J: TRBJ2-7
V: TRBV5-4
D: TRBD1
size: NA
DNA: TGTGCCAGCAGCTGGACCGGGACAGGGGACGAGCAGTACTTC
CDR3: CASSWTGTGDEQYF

J: TRBJ1-2
V: TRBV6-5
D: NA
size: NA
DNA: TGTGCCAGCAGTTACGGCTTTGTGGATGGCTACACCTTC
CDR3: CASSYGFVDGYTF

J: TRBJ1-3
V: TRBV2
D: NA
size: few
DNA: TGTGCCAGCAGCCTCAAGAGCTCTGGAAACACCATATATTTT
CDR3: CASSLKSSGNTIYF

J: TRBJ1-1
V: TRBV5-4
D: NA
size: NA
DNA: TGTGCCAGCAGCTTCCAGGGGAACACTGAAGCTTTCTTT
CDR3: CASSFQGNTEAFF

J: TRBJ2-7
V: TRBV4-1
D: NA
size: once
DNA: TGCGCCAGCAGCCAAGATATCGGAGCTACCGGGGACTTCTACGAGCAGTACTTC
CDR3: CASSQDIGATGDFYEQYF

J: TRBJ1-4
V: TRBV10-3
D: NA
size: NA
DNA: TGTGCCATCAGGGCCGGGGATAATGAAAAACTGTTTTTT
CDR3: CAIRAGDNEKLFF

J: TRBJ1-1
V: TRBV6-5
D: NA
size: NA
DNA: TGTGCCAGCAGCCCCCCGGGTGGCACTGAAGCTTTCTTT
CDR3: CASSPPGGTEAFF

J: TRBJ2-1
V: TRBV27
D: NA
size: few
DNA: TGTGCCAGCAGATACCACTCAGGCTCCTATGAGCAGTTCTTC
CDR3: CASRYHSGSYEQFF

J: TRBJ1-1
V: TRBV10-3
D: NA
size: NA
DNA: TGTGCCATCAGTGAGTCTCTGGACAGGAACACTGAAGCTTTCTTT
CDR3: CAISESLDRNTEAFF

J: TRBJ1-2
V: TRBV6-1
D: TRBD1
size: NA
DNA: TGTGCCGGCAGTGATACCGGGACAGGGCCAGGCTACACCTTC
CDR3: CAGSDTGTGPGYTF

J: TRBJ1-6
V: TRBV4-1
D: TRBD1
size: once
DNA: TGCGCCAGCAGCCTTTTAAGCGGCGATCGGGGCAGGGGGATCTCTTCACCCCTCCACTTT
CDR3: CASSLLSGDRGRGISSPLHF

J: TRBJ2-7
V: TRBV27
D: NA
size: NA
DNA: TGTGCCAGCAGTTTCTCCCGACACTACGAGCAGTACTTC
CDR3: CASSFSRHYEQYF

J: TRBJ2-5
V: TRBV19
D: TRBD2
size: once
DNA: TGTGCCACAGGGACTAGCGGCCAAGAGACCCAGTACTTC
CDR3: CATGTSGQETQYF

J: TRBJ2-7
V: TRBV5-5
D: TRBD2
size: NA
DNA: TGTGCCAGCAGCCCCTCATCTAGCGGGGGGGCGGTCGAGCAGTACTTC
CDR3: CASSPSSSGGAVEQYF

J: TRBJ1-5
V: TRBV28
D: NA
size: NA
DNA: TGTGCCAGCAGTTTAGAACGGTACCATAGCAATCAGCCCCAGCATTTT
CDR3: CASSLERYHSNQPQHF

J: TRBJ2-7
V: TRBV27
D: TRBD2
size: once
DNA: TGTGCCAGCAGAACTAGCGGGGCCTACGAGCAGTACTTC
CDR3: CASRTSGAYEQYF

J: TRBJ2-1
V: TRBV5-1
D: TRBD1
size: NA
DNA: TGCGCCAGCAGCGGCCGGACAGGGGCATTATACAATGAGCAGTTCTTC
CDR3: CASSGRTGALYNEQFF

J: TRBJ1-2
V: TRBV28
D: TRBD1
size: NA
DNA: TGTGCCAGCAGTCCCTACGGGAACAGATACAGGGGGCGATATGGCTACACCTTC
CDR3: CASSPYGNRYRGRYGYTF

J: TRBJ1-2
V: TRBV27
D: NA
size: NA
DNA: TGTGCCAGCAGTTTATCAAGCCAGGGGATATATGGCTACACCTTC
CDR3: CASSLSSQGIYGYTF

J: TRBJ1-1
V: TRBV25-1
D: NA
size: NA
DNA: TGTGCCAGCAGGGGGGGGAGTCCTGAAGCTTTCTTT
CDR3: CASRGGSPEAFF

J: TRBJ2-3
V: TRBV9
D: NA
size: few
DNA: TGTGCCAGCAGCGTAACGGGGGTAGGCCTTGTTACGCAGTATTTT
CDR3: CASSVTGVGLVTQYF

J: TRBJ2-2
V: TRBV9
D: TRBD1
size: NA
DNA: TGTGCCAGCAGCGTCTCCGGGACAGGGGGCTCCGGGGAGCTGTTTTTT
CDR3: CASSVSGTGGSGELFF

J: TRBJ1-5
V: TRBV6-5
D: NA
size: once
DNA: TGTGCCAGCAGTTACTCGAACGTGGCAGATCAGCCCCAGCATTTT
CDR3: CASSYSNVADQPQHF

J: TRBJ1-2
V: TRBV30
D: NA
size: NA
DNA: TGTGCCTGCCCAGGGGATGGCTACACCTTC
CDR3: CACPGDGYTF

J: TRBJ1-3
V: TRBV7-2
D: NA
size: NA
DNA: TGTGCCAGCAGCTTATCGGTAGGAAACACCATATATTTT
CDR3: CASSLSVGNTIYF

J: TRBJ2-2
V: TRBV28
D: NA
size: NA
DNA: TGTGCCAGCAGTTCCCCCGCTAAGAACACCGGGGAGCTGTTTTTT
CDR3: CASSSPAKNTGELFF

J: TRBJ1-3
V: TRBV9
D: NA
size: NA
DNA: TGTGCCAGCAGCGTTGGCAGCTCTGGAAACACCATATATTTT
CDR3: CASSVGSSGNTIYF

J: TRBJ1-2
V: TRBV6-6
D: NA
size: once
DNA: TGTGCCAGCAGTTACTCCAGGGGCGGTGGCTACACCTTC
CDR3: CASSYSRGGGYTF

J: TRBJ2-2
V: TRBV10-3
D: TRBD2
size: NA
DNA: TGTGTCCGACAGACTAGCGGGACCGGGGAGCTGTTTTTT
CDR3: CVRQTSGTGELFF

J: TRBJ2-3
V: TRBV29-1
D: NA
size: NA
DNA: TGCAGCTCGAAGACTGCAGATACGCAGTATTTT
CDR3: CSSKTADTQYF

J: TRBJ2-5
V: TRBV15
D: TRBD1
size: few
DNA: TGTGCCACCAGCACAGATTCAGGGGGATTCGACGAGACCCAGTACTTC
CDR3: CATSTDSGGFDETQYF

J: TRBJ2-3
V: TRBV7-6
D: TRBD1
size: few
DNA: TGTGCCAGCAGCCTGGGACAGGACAGGCCTCCAACAGATACGCAGTATTTT
CDR3: CASSLGQDRPPTDTQYF

J: TRBJ2-5
V: TRBV7-2
D: NA
size: NA
DNA: TGTGCCAGCAGCTTAGGGTCCACCGGGGAGACCCAGTACTTC
CDR3: CASSLGSTGETQYF

J: TRBJ1-1
V: TRBV18
D: NA
size: few
DNA: TGTGCCAGCTCACCAGGCGGGGGTGGGAACACTGAAGCTTTCTTT
CDR3: CASSPGGGGNTEAFF

J: TRBJ1-1
V: TRBV5-4
D: TRBD1
size: NA
DNA: TGTGCCAGCAGCTTAGGACAGGGAGGCACTGAAGCTTTCTTT
CDR3: CASSLGQGGTEAFF

J: TRBJ1-4
V: TRBV27
D: NA
size: NA
DNA: TGTGCCAGTAGGGGCCGTCGACCTAATGAAAAACTGTTTTTT
CDR3: CASRGRRPNEKLFF

J: TRBJ2-3
V: TRBV30
D: TRBD2
size: NA
DNA: TGTGCCTGGAGTGAAGGGGCTAGCGGGGGGGCAGATACGCAGTATTTT
CDR3: CAWSEGASGGADTQYF